These 26 T cell receptor beta chains were all obtained from the same sample, sequenced in a study of blood T cell repertoires in COVID-19. Sequencing was performed with immunoSEQ multiplex PCR; in TCRdb, only in-frame clones are kept and a portion is missing. Of about 79,000 clones in the sample, about 87% were seen once. Sequencing was carried out using peripheral blood. These receptors were obtained from a man aged 50-59 years with active COVID-19.

The DNA of the CDR3 is TGCGCCAGCAGGTCCAGTGGTGAAAAACTGTTTTTT. Protein sequence: CASRSSGEKLFF. The chain recombines TRBV5-1 with TRBJ1-4; D gene unclear. The CDR3 runs 12 residues. The V end lost 5 bases, the J end lost 7 bases, and 9 bases lay between the germline ends. Germline CDR1 and CDR2: SGHRS and YFSETQ.

The V and J genes are TRBV11-3 and TRBJ2-5, with D possibly matching TRBD2 (7 bases). This CDR3 region has 13 residues. Trimming stripped 3 bases from V and 5 bases from J, with 10 bases between. Germline CDR1 reads SGHNT; CDR2 reads YENEEA. The chain's CDR3 is CASSLGGRETQYF. In nucleotides, the CDR3 is TGTGCCAGCAGCTTGGGGGGGCGGGAGACCCAGTACTTC.

V and J are TRBV27 and TRBJ2-2; 8 positions agree with TRBD1. The CDR3 spans 20 residues. J lost 2 bases, V lost 6 bases, and 20 bases had no gene match. Germline lookup yields CDR1 MNHEY and CDR2 SMNVEV (reference sequence). DNA for the CDR3: TGTGCCAGCAGAAACGCCCCCGGGACAGGACGTCTACCCAACACCGGGGAGCTGTTTTTT. Translated, it gives CASRNAPGTGRLPNTGELFF.

CDR3 in amino acids: CASSVGLAGGAPWEQYF. CDR3 sequence (DNA): TGTGCCAGCAGCGTAGGACTAGCGGGGGGGGCCCCTTGGGAGCAGTACTTC. The chain carries TRBV9 and TRBJ2-7; 14 nucleotides line up with TRBD2. The germline V gene has CDR1 SGDLS and CDR2 YYNGEE. V lost 0 bases and J lost 7; bases outside the gene matches: 9. The CDR3 is 17 residues long.

This clone was found a few times. V and J are TRBV19 and TRBJ1-4, with a tentative D call TRBD1 (5 bases). The V gene lost 1 base and the J gene lost 8 bases, with 8 bases spanning the gap. Germline V gives CDR1 LNHDA, CDR2 SQIVND (reference sequence). The CDR3 covers 13 residues. The DNA of the CDR3 is TGTGCCAGTAGTATAGGACAGAGAGAAAAACTGTTTTTT. This sequence encodes CASSIGQREKLFF.

The DNA of the CDR3 is TGTGCCAGCAGCCCCGGGACTCAAGAGACCCAGTACTTC. The encoded protein is CASSPGTQETQYF. V is TRBV5-6 and J is TRBJ2-5; the D gene is possibly TRBD2 (6 bases). The CDR3 length is 13 residues. V gave up 4 bases and J gave up 2 bases, with 9 bases separating them. CDR1 and CDR2 (germline): SGHDT, YYEEEE.

This chain uses TRBV2 with TRBJ1-6; no reliable D call. Looked up from germline, CDR1 is SNHLY and CDR2 is FYNNEI. The CDR3 totals 13 residues. Trimming removed 4 bases from V and 7 bases from J, with 8 bases in between. CDR3 sequence reads: CASSVEGNSPLHF. The CDR3 coding sequence is TGTGCCAGCAGTGTAGAGGGCAATTCACCCCTCCACTTT.

This chain uses TRBV2 with TRBJ2-6, with D possibly matching TRBD2 (5 bases). The CDR3 is made up of 15 amino acids. Germline loops: CDR1 SNHLY, CDR2 FYNNEI. V was cut by 6 bases and J by 1 base, with 10 bases left in between. CDR3 sequence reads: CASSNRGSGANVLTF. The CDR3 DNA sequence: TGTGCCAGCAGCAATCGGGGTTCTGGGGCCAACGTCCTGACTTTC.

The chain combines TRBV5-4 with TRBJ2-3, with 12 bases lining up with TRBD2. The CDR3 runs 16 residues. After removal of 5 bases from V and 4 bases from J, the junction contained 8 bases not matched to a gene. Looked up from germline, CDR1 is SGHNT and CDR2 is YYREEE (reference sequence). Written as DNA, the CDR3 is TGTGCCAGCAGATCCTACCTAGCGGGGGGGCCAGATACGCAGTATTTT. It is translated as CASRSYLAGGPDTQYF.

This clone was counted a single time. The chain recombines TRBV11-2 with TRBJ2-7; the D gene is possibly TRBD2 (5 bases). This CDR3 region has 15 residues. Trimming stripped 1 base from V and 7 bases from J, with 17 bases between. Germline V gives CDR1 SGHAT, CDR2 FQNNGV. CDR3: CASSLVIVGVREQYF. The CDR3 DNA reads as TGTGCCAGCAGCTTAGTCATCGTCGGGGTGAGGGAGCAGTACTTC.

This sequence joins TRBV3-1 (or the pseudogene TRBV3-2) and TRBJ2-5; 7 nucleotides align to TRBD1. Germline CDR1 reads LGHDT; CDR2 reads YNNKEL (reference sequence). The trim removed 6 bases at V and 2 bases at J, leaving 15 bases unmatched. This CDR3 region has 17 residues. CDR3 region: CASSRSRGQPEQETQYF. For the CDR3, the DNA is TGTGCCAGCAGTCGATCCCGGGGACAGCCAGAACAAGAGACCCAGTACTTC.

The chain joins TRBV29-1 to TRBJ1-2; D remains unclear. The germline V and J ends were trimmed by 3 bases and 8 bases, with 16 bases remaining between them. Germline loops: CDR1 SQVTM, CDR2 ANQGSEA. The CDR3 consists of 13 residues. As DNA, the CDR3 is TGCAGCGTTGATGAGATGGGTCCGCGGGGCTACACCTTC. Translation gives CSVDEMGPRGYTF.

This clone was observed a single time. The chain uses TRBV10-3 and TRBJ1-3, with D perhaps matching TRBD1 (5 bases). Trimming left V 6 bases short and J 2 bases short, with 14 bases between. The CDR3 spans 15 residues. Germline-derived CDR1 and CDR2 are ENHRY and SYGVKD. CDR3 nucleotide sequence: TGTGCCATCAGACCCCAGGGAATTGCTGGAAACACCATATATTTT. This codes for CAIRPQGIAGNTIYF.

This chain links TRBV5-1 with TRBJ2-2; 8 bases map to TRBD2. The CDR3 loop spans 15 amino acids. CDR1 and CDR2 from the germline V gene are SGHRS and YFSETQ. The V and J ends lost 4 bases and 5 bases, in that order; junction bases with no gene match: 7. DNA for the CDR3: TGCGCCAGCAGCCCCCTCCGGGAGGGTACCGGGGAGCTGTTTTTT. Residues: CASSPLREGTGELFF.

V is TRBV2 and J is TRBJ2-7; 8 bases map to TRBD1. V shed 10 bases and J 2 bases; nucleotides not matched to a gene: 1. The CDR3 length is 11 residues. Germline V gene lookup returns CDR1 SNHLY and CDR2 FYNNEI. The CDR3 coding sequence is TGTGCCACAGGGGGCCCCTACGAGCAGTACTTC. The encoded protein is CATGGPYEQYF.

The chain couples TRBV6-1 to TRBJ1-5; TRBD1 matches 10 bases. This CDR3 region has 13 residues. Germline V gene lookup returns CDR1 MNHNS and CDR2 SASEGT. V shed 3 bases and J 12 bases; nucleotides not matched to a gene: 5. CDR3 residues: CASSDRDRGGQHF. As DNA, the CDR3 is TGTGCCAGCAGTGACCGGGACAGGGGAGGCCAGCATTTT.

V gene TRBV14 combines with J gene TRBJ2-1; D is undetermined. The CDR3 contains 12 residues. V was trimmed by 0 bases and J by 11 bases, leaving 8 bases between them. Germline V lookup: CDR1 SGHDN, CDR2 FVKESK. CDR3 bases: TGTGCCAGCAGCCAAGATTTCACTAAGCAGTTCTTC. It codes for CASSQDFTKQFF.

V usage is TRBV9 and J usage is TRBJ2-1; 7 bases are shared with TRBD1. The trim removed 4 bases at V and 1 base at J, leaving 5 bases unmatched. The germline CDR1 and CDR2 sequences are SGDLS and YYNGEE. The CDR3 has 15 amino acids. The CDR3 DNA reads TGTGCCAGCAGCTTCGGACAGGCTTCCTACAATGAGCAGTTCTTC. It encodes CASSFGQASYNEQFF.

The genes are TRBV4-3 and TRBJ2-3; tentative D call: TRBD2 (6 bases). CDR3 length: 13 amino acids. Trimming shortened V by 11 bases and J by 2 bases, and 14 bases separated the two germline ends. In germline, CDR1 is LGHNA, CDR2 YSLEER. The CDR3 here is CASRDSNTDTQYF. CDR3 coding DNA: TGCGCCTCCAGGGACTCCAACACAGATACGCAGTATTTT.

The chain joins TRBV29-1 to TRBJ2-7, with D maybe TRBD1 (5 bases). The length of the CDR3 is 13 residues. CDR1 is SQVTM, CDR2 ANQGSEA, per germline. With 0 bases removed from V and 4 bases from J, the gap between germline ends came to 10 bases. The CDR3 reads CSVEDLTDYEQYF. The CDR3 coding sequence is TGCAGCGTTGAAGATTTGACAGATTACGAGCAGTACTTC.

V is TRBV13 and J is TRBJ1-3; D is perhaps TRBD1 (5 bases). This CDR3 has 15 residues. V gave up 5 bases and J gave up 0 bases, with 11 bases separating them. In germline, CDR1 is PRHDT, CDR2 FYEKMQ (reference sequence). The DNA for the CDR3 is TGTGCCAGCAGCCGGACACAACTCTCTGGAAACACCATATATTTT. Residues: CASSRTQLSGNTIYF.

The chain is built from TRBV9 and TRBJ2-1; 10 positions agree with TRBD1. V lost 3 bases and J lost 5; bases outside the gene matches: 11. The CDR3 loop spans 17 amino acids. In germline, CDR1 is SGDLS, CDR2 YYNGEE. CDR3 nucleotide sequence: TGTGCCAGCAGCGCTGCCTGGGACAGGGGAAGGAACAATGAGCAGTTCTTC. This gives the protein CASSAAWDRGRNNEQFF. Filled out from reference TRBV9 and TRBJ2-1, the complete variable domain reads DSGVTQTPKHLITATGQRVTLRCSPRSGDLSVYWYQQSLDQGLQFLIQYYNGEERAKGNILERFSAQQFPDLHSELNLSSLELGDSALYFCASSAAWDRGRNNEQFFGPGTRLTVL.

The genes are TRBV25-1 and TRBJ1-2, with 8 bases aligning to TRBD1. The length of the CDR3 is 15 residues. The germline V gene encodes CDR1 MGHDK and CDR2 SYGVNS. With 2 bases clipped from V and 2 bases from J, the junction kept 4 bases outside the gene matches. The CDR3 region is CASSEGYRGNYGYTF. The CDR3 DNA reads TGTGCCAGCAGTGAAGGATACAGGGGGAACTATGGCTACACCTTC.

A few counts support this clone. V gene TRBV10-3 combines with J gene TRBJ1-5; possible D gene TRBD1, 5 bases. The CDR3 is 14 amino acids. Trimming took 7 bases from V and 2 from J, leaving 12 bases between them. CDR1 is ENHRY, CDR2 SYGVKD, per germline. The CDR3 reads CAIKDGGGNQPQHF. Written as DNA, the CDR3 is TGTGCCATCAAAGACGGGGGTGGCAATCAGCCCCAGCATTTT.

This chain connects TRBV6-5 to TRBJ2-3; 8 bases match TRBD2. The CDR3 is 15 residues long. Trimming removed 7 bases from V and 4 bases from J; junction bases left unmatched: 10. The V gene's germline CDR1 is MNHEY and CDR2 SVGAGI. The CDR3: CASTRSGSVSDTQYF. The DNA of the CDR3 is TGTGCCAGCACCAGGAGCGGGAGCGTCTCAGATACGCAGTATTTT.

The chain joins TRBV10-1 to TRBJ2-1, with 10 bases matching TRBD2. The CDR3 has 13 amino acids. V trimming: 6 bases; J trimming: 12 bases; junction bases outside the gene matches: 8. CDR1 is WNHNN, CDR2 SYGVQD, per germline (reference sequence). The CDR3 DNA is TGCGCCAGCAGCCCCGAACTAGCGGGAAGGCAGTTCTTC. It is translated as CASSPELAGRQFF.